A selection of T cell receptor beta chains follows, all from one sample in a study of beta chain features in type 1 diabetes. Assay used: immunoSEQ multiplex PCR; TCRdb lists only in-frame clones, some missing. The repertoire holds almost 250,000 clones, with roughly 14% as singletons. Sequenced: naive CD4+ T cells from blood. These receptors were collected from a woman aged 40 to 50 in good health. Each CDR3 is given with its conserved first and last residue. The order of the fields is CDR3 protein, CDR3 DNA, J gene, D gene, clone size, V gene. D genes are given only for firm matches. Size tells how often a clone was seen (once, few, many) or the class of an expanded clone, and some rows leave it out.

CASSSVAPRGNQPQHF	TGTGCCAGCAGTTCCGTGGCTCCGCGGGGCAATCAGCCCCAGCATTTT	TRBJ1-5	.	.	TRBV27
CSVDRGPETQYF	TGCAGCGTCGACAGGGGGCCGGAGACCCAGTACTTC	TRBJ2-5	TRBD1	.	TRBV29-1
CASSSFRDEQFF	TGTGCCAGCAGCTCCTTTAGAGATGAGCAGTTCTTC	TRBJ2-1	.	few	TRBV6-5
CASSLGSQGGGEQYF	TGTGCCAGCAGCTTGGGTTCCCAGGGAGGTGGGGAGCAGTACTTC	TRBJ2-7	.	.	TRBV7-7
CASSVDFVRDSKIQYF	TGTGCCAGCAGCGTAGATTTTGTCCGGGACAGCAAGATCCAGTACTTC	TRBJ2-5	TRBD1	few	TRBV9
CASSVGGTGNTIYF	TGTGCCAGCAGCGTAGGCGGGACTGGAAACACCATATATTTT	TRBJ1-3	.	.	TRBV9
CASSGGAYEQYF	TGTGCCAGCAGCGGGGGGGCCTACGAGCAGTACTTC	TRBJ2-7	TRBD2	.	TRBV2
CASTLNRHSYEQYF	TGTGCCAGCACCCTTAACAGACACTCCTACGAGCAGTACTTC	TRBJ2-7	.	.	TRBV11-2
CASSFPGGSVGYEQYF	TGTGCCAGCAGCTTTCCTGGGGGGTCCGTTGGCTACGAGCAGTACTTC	TRBJ2-7	.	.	TRBV5-4
CASSEGGRVYGYTF	TGTGCCAGCAGTGAAGGCGGCAGGGTATATGGCTACACCTTC	TRBJ1-2	.	once	TRBV6-1
CASSDGPEQFF	TGTGCCAGCAGTGATGGGCCAGAGCAGTTCTTC	TRBJ2-1	.	few	TRBV2
CASSRSVINYGYTF	TGTGCCAGCAGTCGTAGTGTAATTAACTATGGCTACACCTTC	TRBJ1-2	.	few	TRBV9
CASSLAGDGPYEQYF	TGCGCCAGCAGCTTGGCAGGGGACGGACCCTACGAGCAGTACTTC	TRBJ2-7	.	few	TRBV5-1
CASNSADSGSYEQYF	TGTGCCAGTAACTCCGCGGACAGTGGGAGCTACGAGCAGTACTTC	TRBJ2-7	.	.	TRBV19
CASSQLDSPYGYTF	TGTGCCAGCTCACAATTGGACAGCCCCTATGGCTACACCTTC	TRBJ1-2	.	few	TRBV18
CASSTERTGPNEQFF	TGTGCCAGTAGTACCGAACGGACAGGTCCGAATGAGCAGTTCTTC	TRBJ2-1	TRBD1	.	TRBV19
CASSAAGSGTDTQYF	TGTGCCAGCAGCGCAGCGGGTAGCGGCACAGATACGCAGTATTTT	TRBJ2-3	.	few	TRBV7-9
CSVVSWQKNIQYF	TGCAGCGTTGTTTCTTGGCAGAAAAACATTCAGTACTTC	TRBJ2-4	.	.	TRBV29-1
CASSLVGSGHNEQFF	TGTGCCAGCAGCCTAGTAGGTAGCGGCCACAATGAGCAGTTCTTC	TRBJ2-1	.	.	TRBV7-2
CASSPTGGPQETQYF	TGTGCCAGCAGCCCGACAGGGGGTCCCCAAGAGACCCAGTACTTC	TRBJ2-5	TRBD1	few	TRBV7-2
CASSQSPAGGRENTEAFF	TGCGCCAGCAGTCAATCGCCTGCAGGGGGTCGGGAGAACACTGAAGCTTTCTTT	TRBJ1-1	TRBD1	.	TRBV23-1
CASSQSILAGAFNTGELFF	TGTGCTAGCAGCCAGTCCATCTTAGCGGGGGCCTTTAACACCGGGGAGCTGTTTTTT	TRBJ2-2	TRBD2	.	TRBV7-7
CASSQQGAQDTQYF	TGTGCCAGCAGCCAACAGGGGGCTCAAGATACGCAGTATTTT	TRBJ2-3	TRBD1	.	TRBV7-2
CASSGNRPGLESGELFF	TGTGCCAGCAGCGGAAACAGACCGGGACTAGAGTCCGGGGAGCTGTTTTTT	TRBJ2-2	TRBD2	.	TRBV13
CASSFSQAYGYTF	TGTGCCAGCAGTTTCAGCCAGGCCTATGGCTACACCTTC	TRBJ1-2	.	few	TRBV27
CASSEQGAFGNQPQHF	TGTGCCAGCAGCGAACAGGGGGCGTTTGGCAATCAGCCCCAGCATTTT	TRBJ1-5	TRBD1	.	TRBV2
CATSRGGAGRPTEAFF	TGTGCCACCAGCAGAGGTGGGGCAGGGAGGCCCACTGAAGCTTTCTTT	TRBJ1-1	.	.	TRBV15
CASSPLKARITGELFF	TGTGCCAGTAGTCCGTTGAAGGCGCGGATCACCGGGGAGCTGTTTTTT	TRBJ2-2	.	.	TRBV19
CASSLDNSWGLNYGYTF	TGTGCCAGCAGCTTGGATAACTCCTGGGGGCTTAACTATGGCTACACCTTC	TRBJ1-2	.	.	TRBV5-6
CASHTGDSYGYTF	TGTGCCAGCCATACAGGGGACTCCTATGGCTACACCTTC	TRBJ1-2	TRBD1	.	TRBV2
CASSQTSGIMNTEAFF	TGCGCCAGCAGCCAGACGTCCGGGATCATGAACACTGAAGCTTTCTTT	TRBJ1-1	.	few	TRBV4-3
CASSKTVNSGNTIYF	TGTGCCAGCAGTAAGACAGTCAACTCTGGAAACACCATATATTTT	TRBJ1-3	.	.	TRBV14
CASSLEGQNIMNTEAFF	TGTGCCAGCAGCTTAGAAGGACAGAATATCATGAACACTGAAGCTTTCTTT	TRBJ1-1	.	few	TRBV7-8
CASSAKRGGSLYNEQFF	TGTGCCAGCAGCGCAAAGCGAGGGGGTTCTCTCTACAATGAGCAGTTCTTC	TRBJ2-1	.	.	TRBV7-9
CASSVARGGYEQYF	TGTGCCAGCAGCGTAGCCAGGGGTGGGTACGAGCAGTACTTC	TRBJ2-7	.	.	TRBV9
CASSNPSGDEQYF	TGTGCCAGCTCAAATCCTAGCGGGGACGAGCAGTACTTC	TRBJ2-7	TRBD2	.	TRBV18
CASSINAGFKPQHF	TGTGCCAGTAGTATAAACGCAGGGTTCAAGCCCCAGCATTTT	TRBJ1-5	.	.	TRBV19
CASSWDRDRYF	TGTGCCAGCAGCTGGGACAGGGATCGGTATTTT	TRBJ2-3	TRBD1	.	TRBV7-9
CASSAGQGSNQPQHF	TGTGCCAGCAGCGCCGGACAGGGTAGCAATCAGCCCCAGCATTTT	TRBJ1-5	TRBD1	few	TRBV5-4
CASVDLAGGTYEQYF	TGTGCCAGCGTAGATTTGGCGGGGGGAACCTACGAGCAGTACTTC	TRBJ2-7	TRBD2	.	TRBV7-8
CASSPPKGQGLDEQYF	TGCGCCAGCAGCCCACCGAAAGGGCAGGGGCTTGACGAGCAGTACTTC	TRBJ2-7	.	.	TRBV5-1
CASSKTSENTGELFF	TGTGCCAGCAGCAAGACCAGCGAGAACACCGGGGAGCTGTTTTTT	TRBJ2-2	.	.	TRBV5-5
CASRKTLGGGTEAFF	TGTGCCAGTAGGAAGACCCTCGGCGGCGGCACTGAAGCTTTCTTT	TRBJ1-1	.	few	TRBV19
CASSILTANYGYTF	TGTGCCAGTAGTATATTGACAGCTAACTATGGCTACACCTTC	TRBJ1-2	.	few	TRBV19
CASRPSGENSPLHF	TGCGCCAGCAGGCCGTCGGGAGAGAATTCACCCCTCCACTTT	TRBJ1-6	.	few	TRBV4-1